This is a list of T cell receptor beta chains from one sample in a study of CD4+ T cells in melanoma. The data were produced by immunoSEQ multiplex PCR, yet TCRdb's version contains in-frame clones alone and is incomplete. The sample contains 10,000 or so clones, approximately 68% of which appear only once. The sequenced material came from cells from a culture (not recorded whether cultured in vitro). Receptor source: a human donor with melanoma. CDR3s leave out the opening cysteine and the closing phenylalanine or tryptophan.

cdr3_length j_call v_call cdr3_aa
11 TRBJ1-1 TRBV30 AWDRGSTTEAF
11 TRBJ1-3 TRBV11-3 ASSLNRGNTIY
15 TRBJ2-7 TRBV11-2 ASSLGRGRGTSYEQY
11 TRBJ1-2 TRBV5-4 ASSPASTVGYT
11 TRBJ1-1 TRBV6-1 ASSGYRATEAF
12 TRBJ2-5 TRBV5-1 ASSFRQGEETQY
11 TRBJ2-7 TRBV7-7 ASSLGGQYEQY
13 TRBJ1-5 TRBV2 ASSENRDPYQPQH
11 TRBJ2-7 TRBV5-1 ASSLVAPGEQY
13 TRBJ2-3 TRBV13 ASSFGGGAGDTQY
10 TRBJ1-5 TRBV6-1 ASQVNNQPQH
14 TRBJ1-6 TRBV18 ASSPQGRPGLSPLH
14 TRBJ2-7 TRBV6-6 ASSYPNRDKSYEQY
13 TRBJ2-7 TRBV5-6 ASSFFSGGTYEQY
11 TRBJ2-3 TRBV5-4 ASSRTSPDTQY
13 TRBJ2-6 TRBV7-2 ASSLVDSGANVLT
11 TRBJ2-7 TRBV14 ASSSRGDNEQY
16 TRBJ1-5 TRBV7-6 ASSLRGREHGENQPQH
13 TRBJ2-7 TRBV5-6 ASSVRGYWSYEQY
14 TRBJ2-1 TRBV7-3 ASSPKGIGGIEEQF
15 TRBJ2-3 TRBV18 ASSPRRQKHFTDTQY
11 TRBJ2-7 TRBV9 ASSVEPRGEQY
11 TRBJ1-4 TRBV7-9 ASSLLLNEKLF
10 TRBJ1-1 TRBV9 ASSAPRTEAF
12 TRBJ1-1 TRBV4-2 ASSLAGGVTEAF
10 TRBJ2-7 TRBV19 ASSEGFFAQY
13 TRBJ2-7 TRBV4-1 ASSSPGLSVYEQY
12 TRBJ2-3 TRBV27 ASSLGQLTDTQY
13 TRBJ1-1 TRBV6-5 ASRRRTGRDTEAF
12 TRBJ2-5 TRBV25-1 ASSELGGRETQY
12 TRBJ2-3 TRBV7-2 ASSPAGVTDTQY
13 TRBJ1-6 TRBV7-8 ASSLGMVMGSPLH
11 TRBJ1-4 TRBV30 AWSLQGREKLF
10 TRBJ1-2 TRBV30 AWRRTGLGYT
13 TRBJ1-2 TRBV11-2 ASSTPFPRAGGYT
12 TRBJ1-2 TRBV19 ASISQGRTGGYT
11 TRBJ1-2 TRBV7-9 ASSFPGGNGYT
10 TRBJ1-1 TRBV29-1 SAGGWNTEAF
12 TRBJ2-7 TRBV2 ASFTRGRSYEQY
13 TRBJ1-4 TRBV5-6 ASSLDLGPSEKLF
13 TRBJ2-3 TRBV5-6 ASSPGQGRTDTQY
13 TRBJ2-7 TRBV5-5 ASSFGPGNPYEQY
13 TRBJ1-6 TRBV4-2 ASTLTQDISSPLH
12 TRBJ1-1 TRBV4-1 ASSQVEGFTEAF
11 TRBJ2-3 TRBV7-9 ASSLELWDTQY
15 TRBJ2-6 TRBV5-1 ASSFNRGGAGANVLT
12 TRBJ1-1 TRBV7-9 ASSPWDGNTEAF
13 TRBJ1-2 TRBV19 ASSIPGQGAHGYT
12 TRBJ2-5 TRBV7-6 ASSFTGDQETQY
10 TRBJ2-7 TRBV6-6 ARLVGYYEQY
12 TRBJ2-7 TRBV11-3 ASSPDRDDYEQY
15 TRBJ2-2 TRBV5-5 ASSLATWTGYTGELF
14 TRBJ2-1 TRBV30 AGKETQGLGWGEQF
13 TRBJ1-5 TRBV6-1 ASSDYRGINQPQH
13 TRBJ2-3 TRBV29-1 SVARQGAPTDTQY
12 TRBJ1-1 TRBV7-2 ASSFSPQITEAF
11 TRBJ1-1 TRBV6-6 ASSYHRSTEAF